This passage covers 23 T cell receptor beta chains from one sample sequenced in a study of spatial heterogeneity in lung cancer. Study conclusions and caveats: Tumoral mutation counts were tracked by counts of expanded intratumoral alpha and beta TCRs.

Time point of the sample: sample taken at primary tumor resection. One entry per CDR3 protein results from TCRdb running MiXCR on the 5' RACE reads. The table includes 8,000 to 10,000 distinct CDR3 sequences, roughly an eighth detected once. The antigens these receptors bind are not known. This sample comprised lung tumor tissue, obtained at surgery. The receptors come from a male donor with early-stage non-small cell lung cancer.

This clonotype was observed at least ten times. The J gene is TRBJ2-7, the V gene TRBV4-2; 8 bases are a match to TRBD1. The junction had 7 bases not matched to a gene; V was cut back by 0 bases and J by 3 bases. In germline, CDR1 is LGHNA, CDR2 YNFKEQ. The CDR3 runs 16 residues. The DNA for the CDR3 is TGTGCCAGCAGCCAAGACGCAGGGGGCGCGAACTACGAGCAGTACTTC. It is translated as CASSQDAGGANYEQYF.

This clonotype appeared many times. The rearrangement uses TRBV7-9 and TRBJ2-2; D is possibly TRBD1 (6 bases). Germline loops: CDR1 SEHNR, CDR2 FQNEAQ (reference sequence). This CDR3 comprises 16 residues. V was cut by 5 bases and J by 8 bases, with 21 bases left in between. The CDR3 spells CASSEEEAGVFGELFF. CDR3 coding DNA: TGTGCCAGCAGCGAGGAGGAGGCAGGGGTTTTTGGGGAGCTGTTTTTT.

This clonotype was seen more than once but under ten times. The chain employs TRBV11-3 and TRBJ2-7; the D gene is possibly TRBD2 (6 bases). Trimming shortened V by 3 bases and J by 2 bases, and 8 bases separated the two germline ends. The CDR3 has 13 residues. Germline CDR1 is SGHNT and CDR2 is YENEEA. This chain's CDR3 is CASSFGLTYEQYF. The CDR3 nucleotides read TGTGCCAGCAGCTTTGGACTAACCTACGAGCAGTACTTC.

This clonotype counts as medium-sized (0.01 to 0.1%). The chain carries TRBV12-3 or TRBV12-4 and TRBJ1-5, with D unclear. The CDR3 contains 15 residues. V gave up 3 bases and J gave up 2 bases, with 11 bases separating them. The CDR3 DNA follows: TGTGCCAGCAGTTTCTGGGATGAGGGCAATCAGCCCCAGCATTTT. The encoded protein is CASSFWDEGNQPQHF.

Only a few counts were recorded for this clonotype. The rearrangement links TRBV7-9 to TRBJ1-1; D uncertain. The germline CDR1 and CDR2 sequences are SEHNR and FQNEAQ (reference sequence). The V gene lost 5 bases and the J gene lost 6 bases, with 10 bases spanning the gap. The CDR3 has 12 residues. The CDR3, as DNA: TGTGCCAGCAGCGACGGCGTCGCTGAAGCTTTCTTT. This gives the protein CASSDGVAEAFF.

This clonotype was recorded many times. This chain uses TRBV24-1 with TRBJ2-1, with D hard to call. The CDR3 is 14 residues long. Trimming cost V 1 base and J 4 bases, with 7 bases left between them. Germline V CDR1 and CDR2: KGHDR, SFDVKD. The CDR3: CATSDFGPYNEQFF. The DNA for the CDR3 is TGTGCCACCAGTGATTTTGGACCGTACAATGAGCAGTTCTTC.

In its sample, this clonotype was seen many times. The chain carries TRBV6-2 or TRBV6-3 and TRBJ2-2; weak D call: TRBD1 (6 bases). The CDR3 sequence is 16 residues long. Germline CDR1 reads MNHEY; CDR2 reads SVGEGT. V shed 0 bases and J shed 2 bases, with 10 bases lying between them. The CDR3: CASSYSTGSNTGELFF. The CDR3 DNA is TGTGCCAGCAGTTACTCTACAGGGAGCAACACCGGGGAGCTGTTTTTT.

This clonotype was counted ten times or more. The V call is TRBV7-2, the J call TRBJ1-1; D remains ambiguous. Germline-derived CDR1 and CDR2 are SGHTA and FQGNSA. This CDR3 is built from 13 residues. The V end was cut by 5 bases, the J end by 11 bases, with 18 bases between. Written as DNA, the CDR3 is TGTGCCAGCAGCCCCGGGCTCCCCGGACGGGCTTTCTTT. Encoded protein: CASSPGLPGRAFF. The whole variable domain, remainder taken from reference TRBV7-2 and TRBJ1-1, is GAGVSQSPSNKVTEKGKDVELRCDPISGHTALYWYRQSLGQGLEFLIYFQGNSAPDKSGLPSDRFSAERTGGSVSTLTIQRTQQEDSAVYLCASSPGLPGRAFFGQGTRLTVV.

By proportion, this clonotype is medium-sized. The chain links TRBV7-2 to TRBJ1-1, with D perhaps matching TRBD1 (6 bases). This CDR3 spans 13 amino acids. Trimming shortened V by 4 bases and J by 0 bases, and 6 bases separated the two germline ends. The V gene's germline CDR1 is SGHTA and CDR2 FQGNSA. In DNA, the CDR3 is TGTGCCAGCAGCTGGGGGCTGAACACTGAAGCTTTCTTT. Amino acid sequence: CASSWGLNTEAFF.

This clonotype came up many times. The genes are TRBV23-1 and TRBJ2-3; D tentatively reads TRBD1 or TRBD2 (6 bases each). TRBV23-1 has ORF status, its function being uncertain. This CDR3 comprises 13 residues. V was clipped by 11 bases and J by 5 bases, with 17 bases between them. This CDR3 reads CADDGGGRDTQYF. The CDR3 nucleotides read TGCGCCGATGATGGAGGGGGAAGAGATACGCAGTATTTT.

The rearrangement uses TRBV2 and TRBJ1-4; 7 positions agree with TRBD1. The CDR3 loop spans 14 amino acids. Trimming cost V 4 bases and J 5 bases; bases outside gene matches: 4. Germline CDR1 is SNHLY and CDR2 is FYNNEI. The CDR3 nucleotides are TGTGCCAGCAGTGTCAGGGGGAGCAATGAAAAACTGTTTTTT. Amino acid sequence: CASSVRGSNEKLFF. The whole variable domain, filled in from reference TRBV2 and TRBJ1-4, reads EPEVTQTPSHQVTQMGQEVILRCVPISNHLYFYWYRQILGQKVEFLVSFYNNEISEKSEIFDDQFSVERPDGSNFTLKIRSTKLEDSAMYFCASSVRGSNEKLFFGSGTQLSVL.

This clonotype ranks as medium-sized (0.01 to 0.1%). The chain recombines TRBV12-3 or TRBV12-4 with TRBJ2-7, with TRBD1 matching over 9 bases. The CDR3 loop spans 14 amino acids. Losses at the gene ends were 6 bases for V and 5 bases for J; bases not matched to a gene: 8. The CDR3 loop is CASRSGQGTDEQYF. The CDR3 nucleotides read TGTGCCAGCAGATCCGGACAGGGGACTGACGAGCAGTACTTC.

The V and J genes are TRBV12-3 or TRBV12-4 and TRBJ2-7, with D perhaps TRBD1 (5 bases). V gave up 1 base and J gave up 2 bases, with 9 bases separating them. This CDR3 has 14 residues. The CDR3 loop is CASSLVQGTYEQYF. The CDR3 coding sequence is TGTGCCAGCAGTTTAGTTCAGGGAACCTACGAGCAGTACTTC.

This clonotype showed up many times. The chain has TRBV7-9 and TRBJ1-2, with D maybe TRBD1 (5 bases). The V end was cut by 0 bases, the J end by 4 bases, with 15 bases between. Germline V gene lookup returns CDR1 SEHNR and CDR2 FQNEAQ (reference sequence). This CDR3 is 16 amino acids long. CDR3 coding DNA: TGTGCCAGCAGCTTAGCAGGGACCCGGTATGGCTATGGCTACACCTTC. Translated: CASSLAGTRYGYGYTF.

This clonotype was recorded at least ten times. The CDR3 sequence: CASKWTTDTQYF. The CDR3 DNA sequence: TGTGCTAGTAAGTGGACCACAGATACGCAGTATTTT. The chain is built from TRBV12-5 and TRBJ2-3; D remains ambiguous. CDR1 and CDR2 from the germline V gene are LGHNT and FRNRAP. V was clipped by 8 bases and J by 2 bases, with 8 bases between them. CDR3 length: 12 residues.

In its sample, this clonotype was seen many times. The V and J genes are TRBV12-3 or TRBV12-4 and TRBJ2-7; 11 bases line up with TRBD2. V lost 2 bases and J lost 7; bases outside the gene matches: 4. The CDR3 runs 14 residues. CDR3: CASSLFSGRGEQYF. In nucleotides, the CDR3 is TGTGCCAGCAGTTTATTTAGCGGGAGGGGTGAGCAGTACTTC.

This clonotype was counted ten times or more. The chain employs TRBV3-1 and TRBJ2-2, with D uncertain. The V and J ends lost 0 bases and 6 bases respectively, with 8 bases between them. Germline V gene sequence: CDR1 LGHDT, CDR2 YNNKEL (reference sequence). The CDR3 runs 14 residues. The CDR3 protein is CASSQDGPPGELFF. CDR3 bases: TGTGCCAGCAGCCAAGATGGACCCCCCGGGGAGCTGTTTTTT.

This clonotype has ten or more counts. The chain recombines TRBV6-5 with TRBJ1-1; 7 bases fit TRBD1. J was trimmed by 1 base and V by 5 bases; bases with no gene match: 4. In germline, CDR1 is MNHEY, CDR2 SVGAGI. The CDR3 covers 14 residues. CDR3 bases: TGTGCCAGCAGTCCCCGGACAGGGAACACTGAAGCTTTCTTT. Amino acid sequence: CASSPRTGNTEAFF.

This clonotype is medium-sized (0.01 to 0.1%) within its sample. The chain couples TRBV29-1 to TRBJ2-1; TRBD2 agrees at 7 bases. With V trimmed by 1 base and J by 7 bases, 1 base remained unmatched. This CDR3 region has 12 residues. The germline gives CDR1 SQVTM, CDR2 ANQGSEA. CDR3 coding DNA: TGCAGCGTTGAAGTGGGGGGGAATGAGCAGTTCTTC. This sequence encodes CSVEVGGNEQFF.

This clonotype was recorded many times. This chain joins TRBV2 and TRBJ1-3; 7 nucleotides line up with TRBD1. The length of the CDR3 is 14 residues. V shed 7 bases, J shed 16 bases, and the junction held 19 bases outside the gene matches. Germline V gene sequence: CDR1 SNHLY, CDR2 FYNNEI. CDR3 loop: CASTDRQGIRKGYF. The CDR3 DNA sequence: TGTGCCAGCACGGACCGACAGGGAATCCGCAAGGGGTATTTT.

This clonotype was counted ten times or more. The DNA for the CDR3 is TGCGCCAGCGGCGGTCTGACTAGCGGGAGTCTTTCGCCTACGCAGTATTTT. Translating it yields CASGGLTSGSLSPTQYF. The chain uses TRBV5-1 and TRBJ2-3; 12 bases align to TRBD2. Trimming cost V 7 bases and J 8 bases; bases outside gene matches: 17. This CDR3 comprises 17 residues. From germline, CDR1 is SGHRS and CDR2 YFSETQ.

This clonotype was recorded many times. The chain couples TRBV29-1 to TRBJ2-1; D call uncertain. V lost 2 bases to trimming and J lost 7 bases, with 9 bases between them. Looked up from germline, CDR1 is SQVTM and CDR2 is ANQGSEA. The CDR3 runs to 12 residues. DNA for the CDR3: TGCAGCGTTGAATCCTTTGGGAATGAGCAGTTCTTC. Its translation is CSVESFGNEQFF.

By sample fraction, this clonotype is medium-sized. The V call is TRBV5-1, the J call TRBJ1-4; D unresolved. The CDR3 is 14 amino acids. Germline loops: CDR1 SGHRS, CDR2 YFSETQ. V dropped 3 bases and J dropped 5 bases, with 11 bases sitting between them. CDR3 DNA: TGCGCCAGCAGCTACGGTGATCCGAATGAAAAACTGTTTTTT. It encodes CASSYGDPNEKLFF.